The clone carrying this TCR beta chain was found a few times. Its antigen is unknown. Three rounds of nested PCR, following a modified ARM-PCR protocol, produced the TCRbeta library. A single record per CDR3 protein comes from TCRdb applying MiXCR to the multiplex PCR reads. The repertoire holds 200,000 to 250,000 distinct CDR3 sequences, 70% to 75% seen once, with less than 25% in the top ten. This sample is drawn from a study of tumor and adjacent non-tumor tissue in lung cancer. Study summary: The cohort had 12 to 13 adenocarcinoma, a couple of squamous cell and 1 small cell patients. Patients were aged roughly 31 to 76, fewer than twelve men and a handful of women, stage I to III. Findings and limits, study-wide: Significantly higher TCR diversity was found in tumor than normal lung. Tumor repertoires had a smaller top 100 clone share than normal lung.

J was trimmed by 0 bases and V by 5 bases; bases with no gene match: 15. The V gene's germline CDR1 is DFQATT and CDR2 SNEGSKA (reference sequence). The CDR3 extends over 18 amino acids. RNA was extracted from bulk tissue without any cell sorting. This TCR derives from a man between 60 and 75 years old with non-small cell lung cancer. The sequencing input was lung tumor tissue. V gene TRBV20-1 combines with J gene TRBJ2-1; 8 bases map to TRBD2. CDR3 coding DNA: TGCAGTGCTCCCGCCCCGGGACTAGGGCGTGGCTCCTACAATGAGCAGTTCTTC. As protein: CSAPAPGLGRGSYNEQFF.